This record covers a single T cell receptor (beta chain). The target antigen is unknown. In germline, CDR1 is SNHLY, CDR2 FYNNEI. V shed 4 bases and J shed 7 bases, with 13 bases lying between them. The CDR3 covers 14 residues. The record originates from a study of shared clonotypes between healthy human individuals. Study details: Each donor contributed plates that comprised three CD4 naive, three CD4 memory, two CD8 naive and one CD8 memory.

Overall study findings and caveats: Rarefaction showed that sequencing of sorted subsets was incomplete (despite large depth). A few donors showed sharing of approximately 5% of naive CD4 clonotypes.

Data came from immunoSEQ multiplex PCR; TCRdb stores just in-frame clones and leaves some out. The sample yields about 2.4 million clones, over 85% seen once. The CD4+ fraction was divided into a CD45RA+ naive subset and a CD45RA-negative memory subset. This TCR was recovered from a man in his late teens or twenties in good health. Some clones in this sample may be carry-over from other donors' samples. This chain uses TRBV2 with TRBJ2-2; D is ambiguous. The sequenced material came from naive CD4+ T cells from PBMCs. Subset given: CD45RA+ positively selected. CDR3 coding DNA: TGTGCCAGCAGTGGGGTGGGTCAAGGCGGGGAGCTGTTTTTT. It encodes CASSGVGQGGELFF.